The source of this TCR beta chain is a study of EBV T-cell therapy then PD-1 blockade in nasopharyngeal carcinoma. Treatment specified: AdE1-LMPpoly-expanded autologous EBV-specific T-cell therapy followed by anti-PD-1 nivolumab. As to this clone: Antigen: not known.

Sequencing used immunoSEQ multiplex PCR; TCRdb keeps in-frame clones, though not all of them. Of roughly 19,000 clones in the sample, approximately 81% were seen once. The CDR3 runs 14 residues. Germline CDR1 is MNHEY and CDR2 is SVGAGI. V was cut by 0 bases and J by 4 bases, with 9 bases left in between. The sample in question was CD8+ T cells from blood, obtained around day 34 from a patient whose treatment included autologous EBV-specific T cells and nivolumab. This sequence joins TRBV6-5 and TRBJ1-1; maybe TRBD1 (6 bases). This TCR was sampled from a man aged 40-49 years with nasopharyngeal carcinoma. The CDR3 DNA reads as TGTGCCAGCAGTTACTCCCAGGGGCCCACTGAAGCTTTCTTT. It specifies CASSYSQGPTEAFF.